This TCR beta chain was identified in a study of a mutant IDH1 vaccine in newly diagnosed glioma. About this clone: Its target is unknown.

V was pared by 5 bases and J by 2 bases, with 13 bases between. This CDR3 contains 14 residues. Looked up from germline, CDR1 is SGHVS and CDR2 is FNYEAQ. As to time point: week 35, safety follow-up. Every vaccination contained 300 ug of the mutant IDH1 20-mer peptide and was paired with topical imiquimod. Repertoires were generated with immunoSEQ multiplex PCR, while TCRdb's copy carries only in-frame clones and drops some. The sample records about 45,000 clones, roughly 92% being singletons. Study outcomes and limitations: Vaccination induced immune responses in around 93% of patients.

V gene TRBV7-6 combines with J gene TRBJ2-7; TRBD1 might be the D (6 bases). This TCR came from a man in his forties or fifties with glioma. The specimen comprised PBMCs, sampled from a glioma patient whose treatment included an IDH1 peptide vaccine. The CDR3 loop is CASSQQGTPYEQYF. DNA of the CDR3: TGTGCCAGCAGCCAACAGGGCACCCCCTACGAGCAGTACTTC. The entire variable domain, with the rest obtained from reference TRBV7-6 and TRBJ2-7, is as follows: GAGVSQSPRYKVTKRGQDVALRCDPISGHVSLYWYRQALGQGPEFLTYFNYEAQQDKSGLPNDRFSAERPEGSISTLTIQRTEQRDSAMYRCASSQQGTPYEQYFGPGTRLTVT.